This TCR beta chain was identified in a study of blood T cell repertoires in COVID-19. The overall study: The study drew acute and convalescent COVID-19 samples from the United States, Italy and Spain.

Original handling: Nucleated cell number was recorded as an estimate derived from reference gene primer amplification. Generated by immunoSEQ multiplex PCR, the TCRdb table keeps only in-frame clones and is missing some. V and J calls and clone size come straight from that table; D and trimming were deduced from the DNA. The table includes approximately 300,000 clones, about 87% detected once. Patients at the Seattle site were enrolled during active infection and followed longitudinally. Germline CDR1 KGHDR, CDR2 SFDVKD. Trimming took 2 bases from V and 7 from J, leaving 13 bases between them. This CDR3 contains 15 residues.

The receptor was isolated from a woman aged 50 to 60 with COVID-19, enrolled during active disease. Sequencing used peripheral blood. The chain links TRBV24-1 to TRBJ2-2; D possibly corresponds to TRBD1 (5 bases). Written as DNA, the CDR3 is TGTGCCACCAGTGATTCCAAGGGGTGGGTCGGGGAGCTGTTTTTT. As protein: CATSDSKGWVGELFF.